A selection of T cell receptor beta chains follows, all from one sample in a study of shared clonotypes between healthy human individuals. Some clones are missing from TCRdb's copy, which holds only in-frame ones; the method was immunoSEQ multiplex PCR. The sample carries about 580,000 clones, roughly 98% recorded once. Sequencing was done on a sample of naive CD8+ T cells sorted from blood. Receptors were obtained from a man aged 25 to 40 in good health. CDR3s leave out the opening cysteine and the closing phenylalanine or tryptophan. A D gene is named only where the DNA matches it firmly.

TRBV13	NA	TRBJ2-3	ASGTPQADTQY
TRBV5-1	TRBD1	TRBJ2-7	ASSMGTGAHEQY
TRBV5-6	TRBD1	TRBJ2-7	ASREPGQGFYEQY
TRBV9	NA	TRBJ2-7	ASSESDTSEQY
TRBV6-5	TRBD1	TRBJ2-7	ASSIWTGDVYEQY
TRBV4-1	TRBD2	TRBJ2-2	ASSQEALAGGTGELF
TRBV6-6	NA	TRBJ2-7	ASTLDGYEQY
TRBV11-2	NA	TRBJ2-1	ASSSLTSFIYNEQF
TRBV6-5	TRBD1	TRBJ2-1	ATKRTGSDNEQF
TRBV5-4	NA	TRBJ1-2	ASSLMTDNYGYT
TRBV9	NA	TRBJ2-3	ASSVVNTDTQY
TRBV27	NA	TRBJ1-1	ASRSGRVNTEAF
TRBV5-4	NA	TRBJ2-2	ASSETIGELF
TRBV18	TRBD1	TRBJ1-5	ASSPGQGDHYSNQPQH
TRBV5-4	NA	TRBJ1-1	ASSARTANTEAF
TRBV7-9	NA	TRBJ1-3	ASSPQGNGNTIY
TRBV27	TRBD2	TRBJ2-1	ASSSAELAGEVDEQF
TRBV28	NA	TRBJ2-7	ASSNRVSYEQY
TRBV5-6	NA	TRBJ2-7	ASSLVTVGKEQY
TRBV9	NA	TRBJ1-2	ASSAIPGGPDGYT
TRBV4-3	TRBD2	TRBJ2-2	ASSQEVAGGLGGELF
TRBV2	NA	TRBJ2-7	ASSELYEQY
TRBV11-2	NA	TRBJ2-2	ASIGASGTGELF
TRBV27	NA	TRBJ1-3	ASSSSSPRSGNTIY
TRBV27	NA	TRBJ2-1	ASATGSYNEQF
TRBV9	TRBD1	TRBJ2-1	ASSVDPPTGGEYNEQF
TRBV6-1	TRBD1	TRBJ2-1	ASSVTGFYNEQF
TRBV27	NA	TRBJ2-1	ASSLSWGPHNEQF
TRBV7-9	TRBD2	TRBJ2-7	ASSMASGEQY
TRBV2	NA	TRBJ2-7	ASSGTEQY
TRBV13	TRBD2	TRBJ2-5	ASSPLSGGQETQY
TRBV7-2	NA	TRBJ2-7	ASSFGGPSSYEQY
TRBV5-1	TRBD2	TRBJ2-1	ASSLGLAGASYNEQF
TRBV4-3	NA	TRBJ2-1	ASSQEKWGNHNEQF
TRBV9	NA	TRBJ2-6	ASSVTISTGANVLT
TRBV10-3	NA	TRBJ2-7	AISELVYEQY
TRBV29-1	TRBD2	TRBJ2-3	SAPIVAGGSFSFRTDTQY
TRBV27	NA	TRBJ1-1	ASSSIPGNPHPMNTEAF
TRBV11-2	NA	TRBJ2-7	ASSAGSTYEQY
TRBV27	NA	TRBJ2-7	ASRATSDKHYEQY
TRBV6-5	TRBD1	TRBJ1-4	ASSYSGTGIDEKLF
TRBV15	NA	TRBJ1-4	ATSREEATGGEKLF
TRBV27	NA	TRBJ2-5	ASSSLETQY
TRBV9	TRBD1	TRBJ2-1	ASSVDFNRGPAEQF
TRBV7-2	NA	TRBJ1-1	ASSEQGTEAF
TRBV14	TRBD2	TRBJ2-3	ASSLSGSRRNTQY
TRBV28	TRBD2	TRBJ2-1	ASSPGGSGGRGEQF
TRBV18	NA	TRBJ2-4	ASSPLGSIEGIENIQY
TRBV10-1	TRBD1	TRBJ2-7	ASSDSRQGGSYEQY
TRBV1	NA	TRBJ2-7	TSSPRLAGRCEQY
TRBV6-5	NA	TRBJ2-7	ASSYSNGGEQY
TRBV27	TRBD1	TRBJ2-7	ASTGTGGYEQY
TRBV14	TRBD2	TRBJ2-7	ASSHTSGRAYEQY
TRBV7-2	NA	TRBJ1-5	ASSLYANNQPQH
TRBV7-6	NA	TRBJ2-3	ASSPDYLHINNTQY